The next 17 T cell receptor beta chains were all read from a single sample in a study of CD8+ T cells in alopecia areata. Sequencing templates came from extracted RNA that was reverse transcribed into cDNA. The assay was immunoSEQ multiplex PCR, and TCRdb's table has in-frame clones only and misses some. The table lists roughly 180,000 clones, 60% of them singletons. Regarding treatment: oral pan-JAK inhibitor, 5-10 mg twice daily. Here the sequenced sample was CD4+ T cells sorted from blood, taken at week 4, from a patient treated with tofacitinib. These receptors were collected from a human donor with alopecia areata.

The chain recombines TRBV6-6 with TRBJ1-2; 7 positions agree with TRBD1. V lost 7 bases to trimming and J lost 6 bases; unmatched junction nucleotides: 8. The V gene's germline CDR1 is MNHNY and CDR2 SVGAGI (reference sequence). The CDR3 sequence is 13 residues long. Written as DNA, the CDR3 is TGTGCCAGCAAGGGAGCAGGGGGAAATGGCTACACCTTC. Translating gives CASKGAGGNGYTF.

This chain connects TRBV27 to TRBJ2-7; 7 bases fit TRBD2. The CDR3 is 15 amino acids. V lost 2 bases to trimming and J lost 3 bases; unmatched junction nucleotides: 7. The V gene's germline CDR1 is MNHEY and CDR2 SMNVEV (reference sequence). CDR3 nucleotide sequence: TGTGCCAGCAGTTTAGGCGGGGGAGGTATCTACGAGCAGTACTTC. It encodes CASSLGGGGIYEQYF.

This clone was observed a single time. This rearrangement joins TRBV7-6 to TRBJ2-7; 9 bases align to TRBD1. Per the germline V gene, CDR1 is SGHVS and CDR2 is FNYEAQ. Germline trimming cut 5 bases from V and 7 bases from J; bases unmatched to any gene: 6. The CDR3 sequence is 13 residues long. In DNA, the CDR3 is TGTGCCAGCAGCCCCCGGGACAGGGAGGAGCAGTACTTC. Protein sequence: CASSPRDREEQYF. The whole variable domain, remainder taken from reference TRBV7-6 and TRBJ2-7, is GAGVSQSPRYKVTKRGQDVALRCDPISGHVSLYWYRQALGQGPEFLTYFNYEAQQDKSGLPNDRFSAERPEGSISTLTIQRTEQRDSAMYRCASSPRDREEQYFGPGTRLTVT.

The CDR3 spells CASSVGAGGNQPQHF. CDR3 bases: TGTGCCAGCAGCGTCGGTGCAGGGGGCAATCAGCCCCAGCATTTT. The V call is TRBV7-2, the J call TRBJ1-5; possible D gene TRBD1, 6 bases. The CDR3 is made up of 15 amino acids. V lost 5 bases to trimming and J lost 2 bases, with 13 bases between them. CDR1 and CDR2 (germline): SGHTA, FQGNSA.

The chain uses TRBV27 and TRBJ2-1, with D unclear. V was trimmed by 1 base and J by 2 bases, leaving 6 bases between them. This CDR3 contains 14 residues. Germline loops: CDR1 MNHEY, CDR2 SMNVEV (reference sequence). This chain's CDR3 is CASSLWGAYNEQFF. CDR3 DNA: TGTGCCAGCAGTTTATGGGGTGCCTACAATGAGCAGTTCTTC.

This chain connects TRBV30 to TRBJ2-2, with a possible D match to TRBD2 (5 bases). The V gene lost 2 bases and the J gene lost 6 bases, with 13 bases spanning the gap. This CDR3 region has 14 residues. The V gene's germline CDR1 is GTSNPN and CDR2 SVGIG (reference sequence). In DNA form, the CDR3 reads TGTGCCTGGAGTTCACTAGTGGAGGCCGGGGAGCTGTTTTTT. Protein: CAWSSLVEAGELFF.

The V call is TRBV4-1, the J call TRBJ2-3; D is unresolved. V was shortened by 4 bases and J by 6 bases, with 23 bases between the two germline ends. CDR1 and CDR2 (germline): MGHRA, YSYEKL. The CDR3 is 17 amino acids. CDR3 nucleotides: TGCGCCAGCAGCCGAAGGGTAGGCGGTGGAACTGGGGATACGCAGTATTTT. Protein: CASSRRVGGGTGDTQYF.

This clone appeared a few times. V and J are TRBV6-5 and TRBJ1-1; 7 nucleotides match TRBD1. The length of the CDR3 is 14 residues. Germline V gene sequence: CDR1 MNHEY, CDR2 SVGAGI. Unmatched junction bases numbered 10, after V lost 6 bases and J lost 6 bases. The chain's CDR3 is CASSRQGESSEAFF. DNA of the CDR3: TGTGCCAGCAGCAGACAGGGCGAGAGTTCTGAAGCTTTCTTT.

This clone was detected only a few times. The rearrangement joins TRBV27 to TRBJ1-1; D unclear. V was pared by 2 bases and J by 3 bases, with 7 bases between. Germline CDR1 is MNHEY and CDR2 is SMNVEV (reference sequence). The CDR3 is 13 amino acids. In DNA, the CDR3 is TGTGCCAGCAGTTTAAACAGATACACTGAAGCTTTCTTT. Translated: CASSLNRYTEAFF.

CDR3 region: CASSPDSTRANVLTF. The CDR3 nucleotides are TGCGCCAGCAGCCCGGACAGTACTCGGGCCAACGTCCTGACTTTC. The chain has TRBV5-1 and TRBJ2-6; a possible D gene is TRBD1 (6 bases). This CDR3 has 15 amino acids. Deletions cut 4 bases from V and 5 bases from J, with 13 bases between. CDR1 is SGHRS and CDR2 is YFSETQ in the germline V gene.

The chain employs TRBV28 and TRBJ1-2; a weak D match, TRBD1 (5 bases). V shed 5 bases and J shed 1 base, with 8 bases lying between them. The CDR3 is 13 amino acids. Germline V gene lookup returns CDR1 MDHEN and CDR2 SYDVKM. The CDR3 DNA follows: TGTGCCAGCAGTCTAAGGGGTAACTATGGCTACACCTTC. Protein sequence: CASSLRGNYGYTF.

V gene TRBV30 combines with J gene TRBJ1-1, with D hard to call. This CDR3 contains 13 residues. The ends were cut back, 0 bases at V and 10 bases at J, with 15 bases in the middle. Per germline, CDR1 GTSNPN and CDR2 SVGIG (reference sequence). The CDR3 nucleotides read TGTGCCTGGAGTGTAATCACTAGGCTGGGAGCTTTCTTT. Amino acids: CAWSVITRLGAFF.

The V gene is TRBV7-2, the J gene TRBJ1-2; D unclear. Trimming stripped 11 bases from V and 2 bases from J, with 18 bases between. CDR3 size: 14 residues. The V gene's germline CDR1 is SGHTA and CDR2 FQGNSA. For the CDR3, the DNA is TGTGCCTCGGGAGGTCTTTCGATAAACTATGGCTACACCTTC. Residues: CASGGLSINYGYTF.

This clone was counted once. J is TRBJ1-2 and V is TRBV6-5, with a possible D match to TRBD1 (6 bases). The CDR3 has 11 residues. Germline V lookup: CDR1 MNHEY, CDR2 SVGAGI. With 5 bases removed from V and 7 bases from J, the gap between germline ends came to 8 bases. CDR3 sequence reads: CASSAGVGYTF. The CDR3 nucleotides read TGTGCCAGCAGTGCAGGGGTTGGCTACACCTTC.

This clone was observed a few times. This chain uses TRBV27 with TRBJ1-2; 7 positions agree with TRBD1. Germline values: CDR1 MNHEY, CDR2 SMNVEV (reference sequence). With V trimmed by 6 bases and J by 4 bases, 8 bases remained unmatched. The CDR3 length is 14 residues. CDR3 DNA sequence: TGTGCCAGCAGCCCAGGGGGAAGAGGCTATGGCTACACCTTC. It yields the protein CASSPGGRGYGYTF.

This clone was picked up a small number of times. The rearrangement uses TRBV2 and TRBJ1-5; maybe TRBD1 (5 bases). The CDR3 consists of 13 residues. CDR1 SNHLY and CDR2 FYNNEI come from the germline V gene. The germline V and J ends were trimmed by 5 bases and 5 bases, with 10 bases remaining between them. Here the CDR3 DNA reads TGTGCCAGCAGTCTGGACACTTATCAGCCCCAGCATTTT. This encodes CASSLDTYQPQHF.

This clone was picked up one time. CDR3 nucleotide sequence: TGTGCCAGCAGTCACTCCTTCCATCAGCCCCAGCATTTT. This sequence encodes CASSHSFHQPQHF. The chain is built from TRBV27 and TRBJ1-5; D gene unclear. V gave up 5 bases and J gave up 5 bases, with 10 bases separating them. The germline V gene has CDR1 MNHEY and CDR2 SMNVEV (reference sequence). CDR3 size: 13 residues.